The next 24 T cell receptor beta chains were all read from a single sample in a study of beta chain features in type 1 diabetes (dated by TCRdb to the late 2010s). To prepare the library, the immunoSEQ multiplex PCR assay was applied. The entire isolated RNA was reverse transcribed using the High Capacity cDNA Reverse Transcription Kit, and thus expressed TCRB transcripts were sequenced. This immuneACCESS table, as held by TCRdb, lists in-frame sequences with V and J called but not all clones. Of the missing ones, under half trace to an unresolved V gene in checked studies; the others have no known cause. For this sample the table gives roughly 330,000 clones, of which roughly 11% were detected only once. Together, the top ten hold more than 0.015% of the sample. Sequenced: naive CD4+ T cells from blood. Interpreted using the paper, the cell subset or site label stands for: true naive CD4+ T cells. The receptors shown here come from a woman aged 30 to 39 in good health.

The chain links TRBV28 to TRBJ2-4; 9 bases map to TRBD2. Germline loops: CDR1 MDHEN, CDR2 SYDVKM. J was trimmed by 0 bases and V by 3 bases; bases with no gene match: 3. CDR3 length equals 16 residues. The CDR3 bases are TGTGCCAGCAGTTTTGCGGGAGGGATAGCCAAAAACATTCAGTACTTC. Its protein is CASSFAGGIAKNIQYF.

In this sample, this clone turned up a few times. The rearrangement uses TRBV4-3 and TRBJ2-7, with 11 bases lining up with TRBD1. The CDR3 covers 15 residues. From germline, CDR1 is LGHNA and CDR2 YSLEER. Trimming at V came to 4 bases and at J to 0 bases, leaving 2 bases not matched to a gene. CDR3 DNA sequence: TGCGCCAGCAGCCCCGGGACAGGGGGCTCCTACGAGCAGTACTTC. Translating gives CASSPGTGGSYEQYF.

This clone was counted a few times. Written as DNA, the CDR3 is TGTGCCAGCAGCTTCGGGAGACAGGGGGCTGTTGAAGCTTTCTTT. Translating gives CASSFGRQGAVEAFF. The chain joins TRBV5-6 to TRBJ1-1; TRBD1 agrees at 10 bases. Germline V gives CDR1 SGHDT, CDR2 YYEEEE. The CDR3 sequence is 15 residues long. V lost 2 bases to trimming and J lost 7 bases; unmatched junction nucleotides: 8.

This clone has only a few counts. The rearrangement links TRBV29-1 to TRBJ1-4, with TRBD1 matching over 8 bases. Germline V CDR1 and CDR2: SQVTM, ANQGSEA. V shed 8 bases and J 0 bases; nucleotides not matched to a gene: 2. CDR3 length: 13 residues. The CDR3 nucleotides read TGCAGCTACAGGGGGTCAACTAATGAAAAACTGTTTTTT. Translation: CSYRGSTNEKLFF.

This clone was found many times. The chain combines TRBV23-1 with TRBJ1-4; 7 nucleotides agree with TRBD1. TRBV23-1 is an ORF, with its function uncertain. The junction had 6 bases not matched to a gene; V was cut back by 4 bases and J by 7 bases. The CDR3 is 14 residues long. The CDR3: CASSLRGFGEKLFF. The CDR3 DNA follows: TGCGCCAGCAGTCTCAGGGGGTTCGGTGAAAAACTGTTTTTT.

The rearrangement joins TRBV7-8 to TRBJ2-2; D not certain. Germline V gene lookup returns CDR1 SGHVS and CDR2 FQNEAQ. The CDR3 has 14 residues. V lost 2 bases to trimming and J lost 6 bases, with 10 bases between them. This chain's CDR3 is CASSLRSGSGELFF. CDR3 DNA: TGTGCCAGCAGCTTAAGATCCGGGTCCGGGGAGCTGTTTTTT.

This clone was counted only a few times. The gene calls are TRBV5-6 and TRBJ2-3; D is perhaps TRBD2 (5 bases). V was clipped by 6 bases and J by 2 bases, with 7 bases between them. The CDR3 runs 12 residues. Germline V gene data show CDR1 as SGHDT and CDR2 as YYEEEE. Here the CDR3 reads CASNGVTDTQYF. CDR3 bases: TGTGCCAGCAACGGGGTCACAGATACGCAGTATTTT. Drawing the rest from reference TRBV5-6 and TRBJ2-3, the complete variable domain is DAGVTQSPTHLIKTRGQQVTLRCSPKSGHDTVSWYQQALGQGPQFIFQYYEEEERQRGNFPDRFSGHQFPNYSSELNVNALLLGDSALYLCASNGVTDTQYFGPGTRLTVL.

The J gene is TRBJ2-7, the V gene TRBV28; TRBD1 aligns across 9 bases. Germline assignment: CDR1 MDHEN and CDR2 SYDVKM. Trimming at V came to 6 bases and at J to 3 bases, leaving 9 bases not matched to a gene. The CDR3 has 15 residues. Here the CDR3 DNA reads TGTGCCAGCAGGACCGGGGACAGGGAGAACTACGAGCAGTACTTC. Residues: CASRTGDRENYEQYF. Using reference TRBV28 and TRBJ2-7 for the parts outside the CDR3, the full variable domain is DVKVTQSSRYLVKRTGEKVFLECVQDMDHENMFWYRQDPGLGLRLIYFSYDVKMKEKGDIPEGYSVSREKKERFSLILESASTNQTSMYLCASRTGDRENYEQYFGPGTRLTVT.

The V and J genes are TRBV29-1 and TRBJ2-1, with D possibly being TRBD2 (6 bases). The CDR3 has 13 residues. The V end was cut by 7 bases, the J end by 2 bases, with 12 bases between. The germline gives CDR1 SQVTM, CDR2 ANQGSEA. This CDR3 is CSGTAGTYNEQFF. CDR3 sequence (DNA): TGCAGCGGTACCGCGGGGACCTACAATGAGCAGTTCTTC.

The chain carries TRBV7-3 and TRBJ1-2, with 7 bases that match TRBD1. Germline trimming cut 6 bases from V and 6 bases from J; bases unmatched to any gene: 7. This CDR3 comprises 13 residues. Germline V gene lookup returns CDR1 SGHTA and CDR2 FQGTGA. The CDR3 sequence is CASSWTGGNGYTF. The CDR3 region has the DNA TGTGCCAGCAGTTGGACAGGCGGGAATGGCTACACCTTC.

This clone appeared a few times. The CDR3 bases are TGTGCCTGGAGTGCCTCCGGACAGGGCCACGGCTACACCTTC. Protein: CAWSASGQGHGYTF. The chain carries TRBV30 and TRBJ1-2; 8 nucleotides line up with TRBD1. This CDR3 has 14 residues. Germline CDR1 reads GTSNPN; CDR2 reads SVGIG (reference sequence). V gave up 1 base and J gave up 8 bases; unmatched junction bases: 9.

The chain is built from TRBV29-1 and TRBJ1-2, with a possible D match to TRBD1 (6 bases). V lost 7 bases to trimming and J lost 2 bases, with 14 bases between them. The CDR3 totals 13 residues. CDR1 and CDR2 (germline): SQVTM, ANQGSEA. CDR3 in DNA: TGCAGCGGTGGGAAGGACAGCAACTATGGCTACACCTTC. Amino acid sequence: CSGGKDSNYGYTF.

This chain joins TRBV6-5 and TRBJ2-7; 9 bases fit TRBD1. V was pared by 9 bases and J by 2 bases, with 5 bases of the junction left unmatched. CDR1 and CDR2 (germline): MNHEY, SVGAGI. This CDR3 comprises 13 residues. Here the CDR3 reads CASWTGVAYEQYF. CDR3 in DNA: TGTGCCAGTTGGACAGGGGTTGCCTACGAGCAGTACTTC.

This clone has just a few counts. This CDR3 is CASSQELASGRRETQYF. The CDR3 DNA reads TGTGCCAGCAGCCAAGAGCTAGCTAGCGGGCGACGAGAGACCCAGTACTTC. This sequence joins TRBV4-2 and TRBJ2-5; TRBD2 matches at 8 bases. The CDR3 spans 17 residues. V lost 0 bases to trimming and J lost 4 bases; unmatched junction nucleotides: 10. In germline, CDR1 is LGHNA, CDR2 YNFKEQ.

The table lists this clone with a few counts. J is TRBJ2-2 and V is TRBV28; 12 bases line up with TRBD2. The germline gives CDR1 MDHEN, CDR2 SYDVKM. The trim removed 3 bases at V and 5 bases at J, leaving 7 bases unmatched. This CDR3 spans 17 amino acids. The CDR3 protein is CASSFSGTSGLTGELFF. The CDR3 DNA reads TGTGCCAGCAGTTTCTCCGGGACTAGCGGGCTGACCGGGGAGCTGTTTTTT.

This clone appeared a few times. The chain combines TRBV7-2 with TRBJ2-3; D may be TRBD2 (5 bases). Per the germline V gene, CDR1 is SGHTA and CDR2 is FQGNSA. This CDR3 has 14 amino acids. V dropped 3 bases and J dropped 5 bases, with 12 bases sitting between them. For the CDR3, the DNA is TGTGCCAGCAGCTTCTACCGGGCGGGAGATACGCAGTATTTT. Its protein is CASSFYRAGDTQYF.

The chain employs TRBV29-1 and TRBJ2-5; the match to TRBD2 covers 10 bases. The CDR3 totals 14 residues. V shed 4 bases and J 5 bases; nucleotides not matched to a gene: 7. CDR1 and CDR2 (germline): SQVTM, ANQGSEA. CDR3: CSVGSSGSPETQYF. The CDR3 coding sequence is TGCAGCGTTGGCTCTAGCGGGAGTCCTGAGACCCAGTACTTC. The whole variable domain, remainder taken from reference TRBV29-1 and TRBJ2-5, is SAVISQKPSRDICQRGTSLTIQCQVDSQVTMMFWYRQQPGQSLTLIATANQGSEATYESGFVIDKFPISRPNLTFSTLTVSNMSPEDSSIYLCSVGSSGSPETQYFGPGTRLLVL.

CDR3 protein: CASTRGLGNTIYF. As DNA, the CDR3 is TGTGCCAGCACTCGGGGACTAGGAAACACCATATATTTT. The rearrangement links TRBV28 to TRBJ1-3; a possible D gene is TRBD1 (5 bases). The CDR3 is made up of 13 amino acids. CDR1 is MDHEN, CDR2 SYDVKM, per germline. V lost 7 bases to trimming and J lost 4 bases, with 11 bases between them.

This sequence joins TRBV9 and TRBJ2-1; weak D call: TRBD2 (6 bases). With 6 bases removed from V and 8 bases from J, the gap between germline ends came to 21 bases. Germline CDR1 is SGDLS and CDR2 is YYNGEE. CDR3 length: 15 amino acids. The CDR3 here is CASTPAGWATDEQFF. The CDR3 coding sequence is TGTGCCAGCACCCCGGCGGGATGGGCCACGGATGAGCAGTTCTTC.

The genes are TRBV30 and TRBJ2-2, with a possible D match to TRBD1 (6 bases). The CDR3 runs 14 residues. V lost 3 bases and J 2 bases, leaving 10 bases between the germline ends. Germline loops: CDR1 GTSNPN, CDR2 SVGIG (reference sequence). The CDR3 region is CAWRTGSNTGELFF. As DNA, the CDR3 is TGTGCCTGGAGAACAGGGTCCAACACCGGGGAGCTGTTTTTT. Using reference TRBV30 and TRBJ2-2 for the parts outside the CDR3, the full variable domain is SQTIHQWPATLVQPVGSPLSLECTVEGTSNPNLYWYRQAAGRGLQLLFYSVGIGQISSEVPQNLSASRPQDRQFILSSKKLLLSDSGFYLCAWRTGSNTGELFFGEGSRLTVL.

This clone was seen a handful of times. V and J are TRBV18 and TRBJ2-7, with D maybe TRBD1 (7 bases). V shed 3 bases and J shed 1 base, with 13 bases lying between them. The CDR3 length is 15 residues. Germline V lookup: CDR1 KGHSH, CDR2 LQKENI. As DNA, the CDR3 is TGTGCCAGCTCACCTAGGCGGGACAGATCCTACGAGCAGTACTTC. Protein sequence: CASSPRRDRSYEQYF.

This clone was observed a few times. The rearrangement joins TRBV9 to TRBJ2-7; TRBD2 aligns across 7 bases. V lost 4 bases, J lost 3 bases, and 10 bases stayed unmatched. The CDR3 runs to 15 residues. CDR1 and CDR2 (germline): SGDLS, YYNGEE. In nucleotides, the CDR3 is TGTGCCAGCAGCCCTAGAAGCGGGATTGACTACGAGCAGTACTTC. Translation gives CASSPRSGIDYEQYF.

This clone has more than one count but fewer than ten. The chain links TRBV30 to TRBJ2-1; possible D gene TRBD2, 5 bases. Per germline, CDR1 GTSNPN and CDR2 SVGIG (reference sequence). Trimming pared 1 base from V and 6 bases from J, leaving 10 bases between. The CDR3 extends over 13 amino acids. The CDR3 sequence: CAWSGLAVNEQFF. In DNA, the CDR3 is TGTGCCTGGAGTGGCCTAGCCGTCAATGAGCAGTTCTTC. Using reference TRBV30 and TRBJ2-1 for the parts outside the CDR3, the full variable domain is SQTIHQWPATLVQPVGSPLSLECTVEGTSNPNLYWYRQAAGRGLQLLFYSVGIGQISSEVPQNLSASRPQDRQFILSSKKLLLSDSGFYLCAWSGLAVNEQFFGPGTRLTVL.

This clone appeared a few times. This chain connects TRBV28 to TRBJ1-1; 12 nucleotides agree with TRBD1. The V gene end was trimmed by 5 bases and the J gene end by 3 bases; junction bases not matched to a gene: 4. This CDR3 contains 15 residues. CDR1 MDHEN and CDR2 SYDVKM come from the germline V gene. The CDR3 DNA follows: TGTGCCAGCAGTGCGGGACAGGGGGCCGACACTGAAGCTTTCTTT. Amino acids: CASSAGQGADTEAFF.